The rows below give T cell receptor beta chains drawn from one sample of a study of T cell responses to AZD1222 COVID-19 vaccine. Sequencing used immunoSEQ multiplex PCR; TCRdb keeps in-frame clones, though not all of them. The top ten hold 4.5% to 5% of the sample, which has about 94,000 clones, roughly 85% seen once. Source: peripheral blood, taken 28 days after the second AZD1222 dose. The source is an adult who received the AZD1222 COVID-19 vaccine. The CDR3 runs from the conserved cysteine through the conserved F or W. Each record gives: clone size, J gene, V gene, D gene, CDR3 protein, CDR3 DNA. A D gene is named only where the DNA matches it firmly. Rows give clone size only sometimes, using once, few, many, or a class for an expanded clone.

.,TRBJ2-5,TRBV27,TRBD1,CASSADRVGTQYF,TGTGCCAGCAGTGCCGACAGGGTGGGGACCCAGTACTTC
.,TRBJ1-1,TRBV7-9,.,CASSSEVVSSSPRFF,TGTGCCAGCAGCTCCGAGGTAGTTTCCTCGTCGCCGCGTTTCTTT
.,TRBJ2-4,TRBV30,TRBD2,CAWSRGGRASKNIQYF,TGTGCCTGGAGTCGAGGCGGGAGGGCCTCCAAAAACATTCAGTACTTC
once,TRBJ1-3,TRBV28,.,CASNRVSGNTIYF,TGTGCCAGCAACAGGGTCTCTGGAAACACCATATATTTT
few,TRBJ2-5,TRBV6-2/TRBV6-3,TRBD1,CASTYRGTGEETQYF,TGTGCCAGCACTTACAGGGGGACAGGGGAAGAGACCCAGTACTTC
.,TRBJ1-3,TRBV4-3,.,CASSLGNGNSGNTIYF,TGCGCCAGCAGCCTGGGAAATGGGAACTCTGGAAACACCATATATTTT
few,TRBJ2-7,TRBV6-6,.,CAAQPPGVSYEQYF,TGTGCCGCTCAACCCCCGGGAGTGTCCTACGAGCAGTACTTC
.,TRBJ2-1,TRBV3-1/TRBV3-2,TRBD2,CASSPLLAGYNEQFF,TGTGCCAGCAGCCCACTACTAGCGGGGTACAATGAGCAGTTCTTC
.,TRBJ2-1,TRBV2,TRBD1,CASSAYRDSSYNEQFF,TGTGCCAGCAGTGCTTACCGGGACAGCTCCTACAATGAGCAGTTCTTC
.,TRBJ2-7,TRBV2,TRBD2,CASSAREGLVEQYF,TGTGCCAGCAGTGCCCGGGAGGGTTTGGTTGAGCAGTACTTC
.,TRBJ2-2,TRBV28,.,CASSLESTGELFF,TGTGCCAGCAGTCTCGAAAGCACCGGGGAGCTGTTTTTT
.,TRBJ2-1,TRBV7-2,TRBD2,CASSWLAGANEQFF,TGTGCCAGCAGCTGGCTAGCGGGAGCCAATGAGCAGTTCTTC
.,TRBJ2-1,TRBV5-1,TRBD2,CASSSQLAGTSYNEQFF,TGCGCCAGCAGCTCCCAACTAGCGGGGACCTCTTACAATGAGCAGTTCTTC
.,TRBJ2-7,TRBV10-3,.,CAIRGGGSYEQYF,TGTGCCATCAGGGGGGGTGGCTCCTACGAGCAGTACTTC
.,TRBJ2-5,TRBV7-3,.,CASSSYATETQYF,TGTGCCAGCAGTTCCTACGCAACAGAGACCCAGTACTTC
.,TRBJ2-2,TRBV24-1,TRBD1,CATSDSDRGIAGELFF,TGTGCCACCAGTGATTCGGACAGGGGGATAGCCGGGGAGCTGTTTTTT
.,TRBJ2-1,TRBV6-2/TRBV6-3,TRBD2,CASSQLAGDTNEQFF,TGTGCCAGCAGCCAACTAGCGGGAGACACAAATGAGCAGTTCTTC
once,TRBJ1-1,TRBV9,.,CASSRAGQMNTEAFF,TGTGCCAGCAGCCGGGCCGGACAGATGAACACTGAAGCTTTCTTT
.,TRBJ1-4,TRBV5-1,TRBD1,CASSLPTGADEKLFF,TGCGCCAGCAGCCTACCGACAGGGGCCGATGAAAAACTGTTTTTT
once,TRBJ1-5,TRBV6-2/TRBV6-3,TRBD1,CASSQDRGSNQPQHF,TGTGCCAGCAGCCAGGACAGGGGTAGCAATCAGCCCCAGCATTTT
.,TRBJ2-2,TRBV14,TRBD1,CASSPFWDSNLGPGELFF,TGTGCCAGCAGCCCCTTCTGGGACAGTAATCTTGGTCCCGGGGAGCTGTTTTTT
.,TRBJ1-4,TRBV12-3/TRBV12-4,TRBD1,CASSHDRDAKLFF,TGTGCCAGCAGCCACGACAGGGACGCCAAACTGTTTTTT
.,TRBJ2-2,TRBV7-8,.,CASSLGGALTGELFF,TGTGCCAGCAGCTTGGGGGGGGCCCTCACCGGGGAGCTGTTTTTT
.,TRBJ2-3,TRBV18,.,CASSPIVGISSTDTQYF,TGTGCCAGCTCACCAATAGTGGGGATCTCTAGCACAGATACGCAGTATTTT
.,TRBJ2-7,TRBV27,.,CASSSLDGSSNEQYF,TGTGCCAGCAGTTCCCTTGATGGCTCCTCCAACGAGCAGTACTTC
.,TRBJ1-5,TRBV2,TRBD1,CASSSGQGINQPQHF,TGTGCCAGCAGTTCCGGACAGGGAATCAATCAGCCCCAGCATTTT
.,TRBJ2-3,TRBV18,.,CASSIRAIGLGTSTDTQYF,TGTGCCAGCTCAATTAGGGCGATCGGGCTGGGGACTAGCACAGATACGCAGTATTTT
.,TRBJ1-1,TRBV28,.,CASSLHGGRGTEAFF,TGTGCCAGCAGTTTACATGGGGGCCGAGGCACTGAAGCTTTCTTT
.,TRBJ2-2,TRBV6-5,TRBD1,CASRVTGLRGLFF,TGTGCCAGCAGGGTGACAGGGTTAAGGGGGCTGTTTTTT
.,TRBJ2-1,TRBV6-5,.,CASSYGAALYNEQFF,TGTGCCAGCAGTTACGGGGCGGCCCTCTACAATGAGCAGTTCTTC
.,TRBJ2-7,TRBV7-2,.,CATSGPMDYEQYF,TGTGCCACCTCAGGACCCATGGACTACGAGCAGTACTTC
.,TRBJ1-1,TRBV5-5,.,CASSLIGAQNTEAFF,TGTGCCAGCAGCTTGATCGGGGCACAGAACACTGAAGCTTTCTTT
once,TRBJ1-1,TRBV14,TRBD1,CASSQRTGGANTEAFF,TGTGCCAGCAGCCAGAGGACAGGGGGCGCAAACACTGAAGCTTTCTTT
.,TRBJ2-5,TRBV11-2,.,CASSLPGAVETQYF,TGTGCCAGCAGCTTACCGGGCGCAGTAGAGACCCAGTACTTC
.,TRBJ1-1,TRBV19,.,CASNLGPNTEAFF,TGTGCCAGTAATTTAGGTCCGAACACTGAAGCTTTCTTT
once,TRBJ2-3,TRBV25-1,.,CASSEFGNTQYF,TGTGCCAGCAGTGAATTTGGAAATACGCAGTATTTT
.,TRBJ2-7,TRBV27,TRBD1,CASSASQGMGEQYF,TGTGCCAGCAGTGCCTCACAGGGGATGGGCGAGCAGTACTTC
few,TRBJ2-7,TRBV28,.,CASSPPTGWGNYEQYF,TGTGCCAGCAGTCCCCCCACAGGGTGGGGCAACTACGAGCAGTACTTC
.,TRBJ1-2,TRBV6-6,.,CASIKTGDLYGYTF,TGTGCCAGCATCAAGACAGGAGACCTTTATGGCTACACCTTC
.,TRBJ1-5,TRBV24-1,TRBD1,CATSLGTGGNQPQHF,TGTGCCACCAGTCTAGGGACAGGGGGGAATCAGCCCCAGCATTTT